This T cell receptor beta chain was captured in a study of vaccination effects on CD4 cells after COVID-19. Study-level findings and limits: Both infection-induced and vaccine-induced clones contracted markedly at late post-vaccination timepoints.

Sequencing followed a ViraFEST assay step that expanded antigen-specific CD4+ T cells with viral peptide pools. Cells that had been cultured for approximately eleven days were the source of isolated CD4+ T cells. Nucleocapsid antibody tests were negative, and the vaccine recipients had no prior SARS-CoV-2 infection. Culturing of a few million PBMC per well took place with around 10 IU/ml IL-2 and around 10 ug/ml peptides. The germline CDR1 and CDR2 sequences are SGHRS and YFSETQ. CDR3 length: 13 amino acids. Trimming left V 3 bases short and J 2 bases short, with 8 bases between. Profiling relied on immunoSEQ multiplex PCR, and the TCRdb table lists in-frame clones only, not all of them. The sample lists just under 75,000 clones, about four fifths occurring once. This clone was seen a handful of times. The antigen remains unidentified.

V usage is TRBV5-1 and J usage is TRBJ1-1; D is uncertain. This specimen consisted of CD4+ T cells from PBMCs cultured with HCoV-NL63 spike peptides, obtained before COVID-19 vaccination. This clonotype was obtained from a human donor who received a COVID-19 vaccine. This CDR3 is CASSSEGNTEAFF. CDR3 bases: TGCGCCAGCAGCTCGGAGGGCAACACTGAAGCTTTCTTT. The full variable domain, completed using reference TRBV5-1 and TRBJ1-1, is KAGVTQTPRYLIKTRGQQVTLSCSPISGHRSVSWYQQTPGQGLQFLFEYFSETQRNKGNFPGRFSGRQFSNSRSEMNVSTLELGDSALYLCASSSEGNTEAFFGQGTRLTVV.